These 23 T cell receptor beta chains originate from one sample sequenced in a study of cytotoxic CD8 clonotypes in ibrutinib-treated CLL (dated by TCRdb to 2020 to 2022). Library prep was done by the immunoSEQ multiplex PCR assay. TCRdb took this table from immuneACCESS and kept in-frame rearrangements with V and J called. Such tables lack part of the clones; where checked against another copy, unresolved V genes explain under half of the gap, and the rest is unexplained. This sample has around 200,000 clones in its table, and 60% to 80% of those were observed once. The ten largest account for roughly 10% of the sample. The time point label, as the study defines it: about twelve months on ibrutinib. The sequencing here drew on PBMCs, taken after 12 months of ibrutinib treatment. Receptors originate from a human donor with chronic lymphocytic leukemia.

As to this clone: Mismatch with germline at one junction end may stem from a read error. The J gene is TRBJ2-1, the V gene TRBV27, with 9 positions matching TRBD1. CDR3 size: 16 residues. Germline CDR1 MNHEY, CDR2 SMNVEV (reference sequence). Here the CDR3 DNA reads TGTGCCAGCAGCTTATGGGTGGGACAGGGTTACAATGAGCAGTTCTTC. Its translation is CASSLWVGQGYNEQFF.

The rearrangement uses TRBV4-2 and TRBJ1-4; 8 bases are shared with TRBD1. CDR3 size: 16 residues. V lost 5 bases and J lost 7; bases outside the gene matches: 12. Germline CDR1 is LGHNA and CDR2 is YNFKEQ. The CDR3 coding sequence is TGTGCCAGCAGCTCAACCCCCGGACAGGGACCTGAAAAACTGTTTTTT. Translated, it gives CASSSTPGQGPEKLFF.

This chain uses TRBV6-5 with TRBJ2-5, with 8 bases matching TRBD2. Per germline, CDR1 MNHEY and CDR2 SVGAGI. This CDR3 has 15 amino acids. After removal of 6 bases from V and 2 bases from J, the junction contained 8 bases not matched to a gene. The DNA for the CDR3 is TGTGCCAGCAGGAGCGGGAGAGCAAAACAAGAGACCCAGTACTTC. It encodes CASRSGRAKQETQYF.

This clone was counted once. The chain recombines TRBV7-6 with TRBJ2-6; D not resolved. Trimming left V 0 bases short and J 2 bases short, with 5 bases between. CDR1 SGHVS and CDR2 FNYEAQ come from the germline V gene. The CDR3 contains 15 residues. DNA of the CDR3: TGTGCCAGCAGCTTAGCACAGCCTGGGGCCAACGTCCTGACTTTC. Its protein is CASSLAQPGANVLTF.

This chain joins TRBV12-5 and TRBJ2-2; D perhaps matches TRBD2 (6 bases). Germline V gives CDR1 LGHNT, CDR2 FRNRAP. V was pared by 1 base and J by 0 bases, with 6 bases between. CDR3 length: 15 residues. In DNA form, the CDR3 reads TGTGCTAGTGGTTTGGGGGACTCGAACACCGGGGAGCTGTTTTTT. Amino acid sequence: CASGLGDSNTGELFF.

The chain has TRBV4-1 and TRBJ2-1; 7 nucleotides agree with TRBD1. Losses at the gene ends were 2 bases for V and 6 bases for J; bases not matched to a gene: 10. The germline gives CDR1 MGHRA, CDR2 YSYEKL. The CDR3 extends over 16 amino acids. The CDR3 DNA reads TGCGCCAGCAGCCAAATACAGGGGAGAGGCCCCAATGAGCAGTTCTTC. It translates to CASSQIQGRGPNEQFF.

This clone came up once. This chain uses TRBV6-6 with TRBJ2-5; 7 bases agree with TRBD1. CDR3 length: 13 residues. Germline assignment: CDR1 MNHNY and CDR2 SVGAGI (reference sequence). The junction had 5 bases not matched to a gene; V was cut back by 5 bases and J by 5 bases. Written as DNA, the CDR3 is TGTGCCAGCAGTGTTAGGGGGCCTGAGACCCAGTACTTC. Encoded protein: CASSVRGPETQYF.

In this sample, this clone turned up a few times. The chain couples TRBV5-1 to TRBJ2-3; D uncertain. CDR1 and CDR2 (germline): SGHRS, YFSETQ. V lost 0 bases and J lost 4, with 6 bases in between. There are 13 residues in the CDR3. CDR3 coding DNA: TGCGCCAGCAGCTTGGGACACGCAGATACGCAGTATTTT. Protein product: CASSLGHADTQYF. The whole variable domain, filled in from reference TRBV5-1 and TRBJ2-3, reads KAGVTQTPRYLIKTRGQQVTLSCSPISGHRSVSWYQQTPGQGLQFLFEYFSETQRNKGNFPGRFSGRQFSNSRSEMNVSTLELGDSALYLCASSLGHADTQYFGPGTRLTVL.

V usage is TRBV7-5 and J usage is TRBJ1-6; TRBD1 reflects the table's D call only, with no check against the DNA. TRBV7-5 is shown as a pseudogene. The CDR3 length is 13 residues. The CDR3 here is CASSDSVNSPLHF. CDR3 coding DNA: TGTGCCAGCTCCGACAGCGTCAATTCACCCCTCCACTTT.

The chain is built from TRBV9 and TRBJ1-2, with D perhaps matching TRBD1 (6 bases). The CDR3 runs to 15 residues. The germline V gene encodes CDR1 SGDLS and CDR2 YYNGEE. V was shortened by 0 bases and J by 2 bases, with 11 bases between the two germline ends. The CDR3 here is CASSVATGTNYGYTF. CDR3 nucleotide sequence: TGTGCCAGCAGCGTAGCTACAGGGACCAACTATGGCTACACCTTC.

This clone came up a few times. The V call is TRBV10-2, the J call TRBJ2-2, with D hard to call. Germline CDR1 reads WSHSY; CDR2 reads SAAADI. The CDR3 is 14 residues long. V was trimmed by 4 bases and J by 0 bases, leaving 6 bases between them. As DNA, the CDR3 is TGCGCCAGCAGTGGGGCCCCGAACACCGGGGAGCTGTTTTTT. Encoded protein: CASSGAPNTGELFF.

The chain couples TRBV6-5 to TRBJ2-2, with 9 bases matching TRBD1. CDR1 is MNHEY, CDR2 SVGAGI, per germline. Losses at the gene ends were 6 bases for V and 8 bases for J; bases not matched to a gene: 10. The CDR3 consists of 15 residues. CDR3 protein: CASRRTTGGKGELFF. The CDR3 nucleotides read TGTGCCAGCAGGCGAACTACAGGGGGCAAGGGGGAGCTGTTTTTT.

CDR3 coding DNA: TGTGCCAGCAGTATCCGGGACAGGTTCTACGAGCAGTACTTC. It specifies CASSIRDRFYEQYF. V is TRBV27 and J is TRBJ2-7; 8 positions match TRBD1. Trimming at V came to 5 bases and at J to 3 bases, leaving 6 bases not matched to a gene. This CDR3 spans 14 amino acids. Germline CDR1 is MNHEY and CDR2 is SMNVEV (reference sequence).

CDR3 loop: CASSLGVYEQYF. The CDR3 nucleotides read TGTGCCAGCAGCTTGGGGGTTTACGAGCAGTACTTC. J is TRBJ2-7 and V is TRBV5-4, with no clear D. The V gene lost 0 bases and the J gene lost 4 bases, with 5 bases spanning the gap. The CDR3 consists of 12 residues. Germline loops: CDR1 SGHNT, CDR2 YYREEE (reference sequence).

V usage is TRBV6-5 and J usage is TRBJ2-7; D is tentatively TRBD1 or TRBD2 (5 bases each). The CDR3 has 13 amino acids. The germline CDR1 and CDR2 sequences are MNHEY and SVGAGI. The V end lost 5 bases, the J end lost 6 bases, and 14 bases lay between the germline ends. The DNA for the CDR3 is TGTGCCAGCAGTATCGGGACCCCTGGCGAGCAGTACTTC. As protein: CASSIGTPGEQYF.

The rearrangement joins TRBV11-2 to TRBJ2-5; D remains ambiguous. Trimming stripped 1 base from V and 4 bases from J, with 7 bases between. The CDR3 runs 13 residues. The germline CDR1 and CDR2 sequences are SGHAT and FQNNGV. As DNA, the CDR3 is TGTGCCAGCAGCTTAGTCGGTGCAGAGACCCAGTACTTC. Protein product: CASSLVGAETQYF. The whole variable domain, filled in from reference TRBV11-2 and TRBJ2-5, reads EAGVAQSPRYKIIEKRQSVAFWCNPISGHATLYWYQQILGQGPKLLIQFQNNGVVDDSQLPKDRFSAERLKGVDSTLKIQPAKLEDSAVYLCASSLVGAETQYFGPGTRLLVL.

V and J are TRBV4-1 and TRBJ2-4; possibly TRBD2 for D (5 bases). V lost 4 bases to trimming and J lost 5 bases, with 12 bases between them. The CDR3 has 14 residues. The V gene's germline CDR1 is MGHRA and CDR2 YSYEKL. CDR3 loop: CASSRGLLENIQYF. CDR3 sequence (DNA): TGCGCCAGCAGCCGTGGACTGTTGGAAAACATTCAGTACTTC.

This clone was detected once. CDR3 bases: TGTGCCAGCAGCGGGCCTCTAGCGGACGAGCAGTACTTC. This codes for CASSGPLADEQYF. The V call is TRBV5-4, the J call TRBJ2-7, with 7 positions matching TRBD2. CDR1 SGHNT and CDR2 YYREEE come from the germline V gene (reference sequence). J lost 5 bases, V lost 4 bases, and 6 bases had no gene match. This CDR3 region has 13 residues.

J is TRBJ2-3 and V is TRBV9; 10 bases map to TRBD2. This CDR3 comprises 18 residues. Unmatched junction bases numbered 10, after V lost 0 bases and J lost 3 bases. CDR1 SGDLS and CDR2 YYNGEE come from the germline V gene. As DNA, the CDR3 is TGTGCCAGCAGCGTAGCGTCTAGCGGGAGTAGGGTAACAGATACGCAGTATTTT. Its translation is CASSVASSGSRVTDTQYF.

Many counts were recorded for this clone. CDR3 in DNA: TGTGCCAGCAGCCCCGACCCGAACACCGGGGAGCTGTTTTTT. Its protein product is CASSPDPNTGELFF. The genes are TRBV7-3 and TRBJ2-2; D remains unclear. Germline lookup yields CDR1 SGHTA and CDR2 FQGTGA. The CDR3 extends over 14 amino acids. Trimming left V 5 bases short and J 0 bases short, with 7 bases between.

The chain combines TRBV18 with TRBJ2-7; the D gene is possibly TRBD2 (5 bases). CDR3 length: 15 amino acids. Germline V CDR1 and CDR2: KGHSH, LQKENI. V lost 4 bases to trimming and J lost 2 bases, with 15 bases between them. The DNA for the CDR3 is TGTGCCAGCTCACTGATATGGACTTTGACCTACGAGCAGTACTTC. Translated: CASSLIWTLTYEQYF.

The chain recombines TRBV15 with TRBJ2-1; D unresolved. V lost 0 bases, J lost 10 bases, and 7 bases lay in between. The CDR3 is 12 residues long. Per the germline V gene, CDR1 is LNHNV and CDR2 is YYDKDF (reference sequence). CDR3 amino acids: CATSRDEWEQFF. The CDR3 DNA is TGTGCCACCAGCAGAGATGAGTGGGAGCAGTTCTTC.

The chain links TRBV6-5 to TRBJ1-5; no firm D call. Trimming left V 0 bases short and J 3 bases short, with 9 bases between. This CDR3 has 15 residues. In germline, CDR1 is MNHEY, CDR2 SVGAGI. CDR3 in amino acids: CASSYSHNNNQPQHF. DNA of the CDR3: TGTGCCAGCAGTTACTCCCATAATAACAATCAGCCCCAGCATTTT.